These 28 T cell receptor beta chains originate from one sample sequenced in a study of cytomegalovirus exposure and HLA in healthy donors (dated by TCRdb to the late 2010s). Library method: the immunoSEQ multiplex PCR assay. A mixture of 60 forward primers for TCR Vbeta segments and 13 reverse primers for TCR Jbeta segments was used in the multiplex PCR. Sourced from immuneACCESS, this table was stored by TCRdb with only in-frame sequences that have V and J called. A share of the clones is absent; for the studies checked, an unresolved V gene accounts for under half, and the remainder has no known explanation. For this sample there are under 200,000 clones; about 81% appear just once. The ten largest clonotypes hold roughly 2% of the sample. The sample was PBMCs. These receptors all stem from a woman aged 18-35 years in good health and CMV-seronegative.

This chain connects TRBV29-1 to TRBJ2-3; TRBD2 agrees at 7 bases. V was clipped by 3 bases and J by 2 bases; unmatched bases: 11. Germline V gene sequence: CDR1 SQVTM, CDR2 ANQGSEA. The CDR3 length is 16 residues. Written as DNA, the CDR3 is TGCAGCGTTGAGGGGTATGGGGGGGACCTCACAGATACGCAGTATTTT. This codes for CSVEGYGGDLTDTQYF.

For the CDR3, the DNA is TGTGCCAGCAGCGTGGGCATGGTTGCGGGAGCCCAAGAGACCCAGTACTTC. It yields the protein CASSVGMVAGAQETQYF. This chain connects TRBV9 to TRBJ2-5, with 7 bases identical to TRBD2. V was pared by 2 bases and J by 1 base, with 11 bases of the junction left unmatched. CDR3 length equals 17 residues. Looked up from germline, CDR1 is SGDLS and CDR2 is YYNGEE.

V is TRBV2 and J is TRBJ1-3; D gene unclear. The ends were cut back, 7 bases at V and 6 bases at J, with 10 bases in the middle. The length of the CDR3 is 12 residues. Germline lookup yields CDR1 SNHLY and CDR2 FYNNEI. The CDR3 is CASTREKNTIYF. The CDR3 bases are TGTGCCAGCACTCGGGAGAAAAACACCATATATTTT.

The J gene is TRBJ1-2, the V gene TRBV2; 9 bases are a match to TRBD1. Germline trimming cut 6 bases from V and 2 bases from J; bases unmatched to any gene: 7. Germline V gives CDR1 SNHLY, CDR2 FYNNEI. The CDR3 totals 15 residues. The CDR3 spells CASRERTGVNYGYTF. The DNA for the CDR3 is TGTGCCAGCAGAGAGCGGACAGGGGTGAACTATGGCTACACCTTC.

V and J are TRBV7-3 and TRBJ1-6; D is ambiguous. CDR1 SGHTA and CDR2 FQGTGA come from the germline V gene. Trimming took 2 bases from V and 8 from J, leaving 13 bases between them. The CDR3 extends over 15 amino acids. In nucleotides, the CDR3 is TGTGCCAGCAGCTTAGATCCCGGAGGTTATTCACCCCTCCACTTT. Its translation is CASSLDPGGYSPLHF.

V usage is TRBV25-1 and J usage is TRBJ1-1; 10 nucleotides line up with TRBD1. Germline CDR1 reads MGHDK; CDR2 reads SYGVNS. CDR3 length equals 14 residues. V gave up 5 bases and J gave up 3 bases; unmatched junction bases: 3. The CDR3 DNA is TGTGCCAGCAGTAAGACAGGGGGCTACACTGAAGCTTTCTTT. Protein product: CASSKTGGYTEAFF. The complete variable domain, with remaining parts taken from reference TRBV25-1 and TRBJ1-1, reads EADIYQTPRYLVIGTGKKITLECSQTMGHDKMYWYQQDPGMELHLIHYSYGVNSTEKGDLSSESTVSRIRTEHFPLTLESARPSHTSQYLCASSKTGGYTEAFFGQGTRLTVV.

This chain uses TRBV7-9 with TRBJ2-3; D perhaps matches TRBD2 (6 bases). The length of the CDR3 is 15 residues. Germline V gene data show CDR1 as SEHNR and CDR2 as FQNEAQ (reference sequence). Trimming cost V 2 bases and J 4 bases, with 13 bases left between them. Here the CDR3 DNA reads TGTGCCAGCAGCTTAACGGGAGTATTGGCAGATACGCAGTATTTT. Translated: CASSLTGVLADTQYF.

DNA for the CDR3: TGTGCCAGTAGTATACCCCGTTCGAGTGAGGAGACCCAGTACTTC. Protein sequence: CASSIPRSSEETQYF. The chain links TRBV19 to TRBJ2-5; D remains ambiguous. Per the germline V gene, CDR1 is LNHDA and CDR2 is SQIVND (reference sequence). Deletions cut 2 bases from V and 5 bases from J, with 15 bases between. The CDR3 is 15 residues long.

This clone was found a few times. The gene calls are TRBV28 and TRBJ1-2; D call uncertain. The germline CDR1 and CDR2 sequences are MDHEN and SYDVKM. The CDR3 length is 15 residues. V lost 5 bases, J lost 7 bases, and 20 bases lay in between. The CDR3, as DNA: TGTGCCAGCAGTCCCGCCCCCACGGGGTCAGGTGGCTACACCTTC. It codes for CASSPAPTGSGGYTF.

The chain joins TRBV5-1 to TRBJ2-3; 11 positions agree with TRBD2. V trimming: 3 bases; J trimming: 1 base; junction bases outside the gene matches: 4. The germline V gene has CDR1 SGHRS and CDR2 YFSETQ. The CDR3 length is 16 residues. The CDR3, as DNA: TGCGCCAGCAGCTCCGGGACTAGCGGTCGCACAGATACGCAGTATTTT. Its protein is CASSSGTSGRTDTQYF.

The V and J genes are TRBV6-5 and TRBJ2-2; a possible D gene is TRBD2 (6 bases). The CDR3 runs to 15 residues. Between the trimmed V and J ends, which lost 0 bases and 4 bases, there was a span of 9 bases. Germline CDR1 reads MNHEY; CDR2 reads SVGAGI. The CDR3 protein is CASSYSLAPTGELFF. The CDR3 DNA reads as TGTGCCAGCAGTTACTCCCTAGCGCCCACCGGGGAGCTGTTTTTT.

The CDR3 nucleotides read TGTGCCAGCAGTTTATACGGGGGAAACTATGGCTACACCTTC. Residues: CASSLYGGNYGYTF. The genes are TRBV27 and TRBJ1-2; D is perhaps TRBD1 (5 bases). The CDR3 extends over 14 amino acids. The germline CDR1 and CDR2 sequences are MNHEY and SMNVEV (reference sequence). The V gene lost 1 base and the J gene lost 2 bases, with 8 bases spanning the gap.

This clone was picked up many times. The chain is built from TRBV5-4 and TRBJ2-3; 7 positions match TRBD2. Trimming took 2 bases from V and 3 from J; bases not matched to a gene: 6. Looked up from germline, CDR1 is SGHNT and CDR2 is YYREEE (reference sequence). The CDR3 length is 15 residues. The CDR3 loop reads CASSLWGGPTDTQYF. The CDR3 DNA reads TGTGCCAGCAGCTTATGGGGAGGGCCTACAGATACGCAGTATTTT.

Remarks on this clone: One end of the junction fails to match germline, which may point to a read error. The sample has other DNA sequences that encode this CDR3 too. The chain uses TRBV28 and TRBJ1-5, with TRBD1 identical over 9 bases. Germline loops: CDR1 MDHEN, CDR2 SYDVKM. This CDR3 is built from 19 residues. CDR3 sequence (DNA): TGCGCCAGCAGTTTGCTACCTAAACAGGGGGCGTTAAGCAATCAGCCCCAGCATTTT. Its translation is CASSLLPKQGALSNQPQHF.

The chain recombines TRBV28 with TRBJ2-7; TRBD2 matches at 8 bases. The ends lost 2 bases at V and 4 bases at J; junction bases unmatched: 4. In germline, CDR1 is MDHEN, CDR2 SYDVKM. The length of the CDR3 is 14 residues. The CDR3 bases are TGTGCCAGCAGTTTACGCGGGAGGTTGTACGAGCAGTACTTC. This encodes CASSLRGRLYEQYF.

This clone came up once. The CDR3 protein is CASKLGGASNQPQHF. Written as DNA, the CDR3 is TGTGCCAGCAAATTAGGGGGGGCTAGCAATCAGCCCCAGCATTTT. The chain employs TRBV6-1 and TRBJ1-5; D is perhaps TRBD1 (6 bases). Between the trimmed V and J ends, which lost 7 bases and 0 bases, there was a span of 13 bases. This CDR3 has 15 residues. Germline CDR1 is MNHNS and CDR2 is SASEGT.

The CDR3 protein is CASSLDGGQPQHF. For the CDR3, the DNA is TGTGCCAGCAGCTTAGACGGGGGTCAGCCCCAGCATTTT. V gene TRBV11-1 combines with J gene TRBJ1-5; D might be TRBD1 (5 bases). CDR1 SGHAT and CDR2 FQDESV come from the germline V gene (reference sequence). The length of the CDR3 is 13 residues. V was shortened by 1 base and J by 6 bases, with 7 bases between the two germline ends.

The J gene is TRBJ2-7, the V gene TRBV10-3; TRBD2 matches 9 bases. Germline V gene data show CDR1 as ENHRY and CDR2 as SYGVKD. Losses at the gene ends were 4 bases for V and 5 bases for J; bases not matched to a gene: 6. The CDR3 is made up of 14 amino acids. CDR3 sequence (DNA): TGTGCCATCAGTGCTCTAGCGGGATACGACGAGCAGTACTTC. Its protein product is CAISALAGYDEQYF.

The table lists this clone with a few counts. The rearrangement links TRBV10-1 to TRBJ1-2; the D gene is possibly TRBD1 (6 bases). Germline V gene data show CDR1 as WNHNN and CDR2 as SYGVQD (reference sequence). The CDR3 spans 14 residues. Trimming left V 6 bases short and J 8 bases short, with 19 bases between. The CDR3 region has the DNA TGCGCCAGCAGCCCGAGGGGGGGGGCGCAGGGCTACACCTTC. It encodes CASSPRGGAQGYTF.

This clone has a single count. The chain has TRBV18 and TRBJ2-7; 10 bases line up with TRBD1. The CDR3 has 21 amino acids. Germline V gene data show CDR1 as KGHSH and CDR2 as LQKENI. V lost 0 bases and J lost 8; bases outside the gene matches: 25. The DNA of the CDR3 is TGTGCCAGCTCACCACCGGTGGGGACAGGGGACAACGTCTTCTCTCCTATGCAGCAGTACTTC. Protein: CASSPPVGTGDNVFSPMQQYF.

In DNA, the CDR3 is TGTGCCAGCAGCCCAACCTGGGACAGGGGGGGGGAGACCCAGTACTTC. Translating gives CASSPTWDRGGETQYF. V gene TRBV5-6 combines with J gene TRBJ2-5; 11 bases agree with TRBD1. Germline lookup yields CDR1 SGHDT and CDR2 YYEEEE. With V trimmed by 4 bases and J by 5 bases, 10 bases remained unmatched. This CDR3 comprises 16 residues.

This chain links TRBV29-1 with TRBJ1-4; D is possibly TRBD1 (6 bases). The CDR3 runs 13 residues. The V gene's germline CDR1 is SQVTM and CDR2 ANQGSEA. The V end was cut by 7 bases, the J end by 8 bases, with 17 bases between. Written as DNA, the CDR3 is TGCAGCGGAACTCAGGGGAATAACGAAAAACTGTTTTTT. The encoded protein is CSGTQGNNEKLFF.

This chain uses TRBV27 with TRBJ2-2; TRBD2 aligns across 13 bases. V gave up 6 bases and J gave up 5 bases; unmatched junction bases: 9. Germline V gives CDR1 MNHEY, CDR2 SMNVEV (reference sequence). The CDR3 has 17 amino acids. The CDR3 nucleotides read TGTGCCAGCAGCCTACTAGCGGGAGGGCCTGGGACCGGGGAGCTGTTTTTT. Encoded protein: CASSLLAGGPGTGELFF.

V and J are TRBV4-1 and TRBJ2-1, with a weak D call TRBD1 (6 bases). Germline CDR1 is MGHRA and CDR2 is YSYEKL. This CDR3 is built from 15 residues. V shed 0 bases and J shed 2 bases, with 8 bases lying between them. CDR3 coding DNA: TGCGCCAGCAGCCAAGATCAGGGGCCCTACAATGAGCAGTTCTTC. It translates to CASSQDQGPYNEQFF.

This clone was counted a few times. The chain carries TRBV7-9 and TRBJ1-1; D not certain. V dropped 6 bases and J dropped 5 bases, with 7 bases sitting between them. The V gene's germline CDR1 is SEHNR and CDR2 FQNEAQ (reference sequence). This CDR3 is built from 11 residues. The CDR3 sequence: CASRLGTEAFF. The DNA for the CDR3 is TGTGCCAGCAGACTCGGGACTGAAGCTTTCTTT.

The gene calls are TRBV18 and TRBJ2-2; 8 nucleotides align to TRBD1. The CDR3 runs 13 residues. Germline trimming cut 4 bases from V and 5 bases from J; bases unmatched to any gene: 0. In germline, CDR1 is KGHSH, CDR2 LQKENI. CDR3 protein: CASSRQGTGELFF. The CDR3 DNA is TGTGCCAGCTCACGACAGGGGACCGGGGAGCTGTTTTTT.

V usage is TRBV18 and J usage is TRBJ2-5, with 7 bases lining up with TRBD1. Gene TRBJ2-7 matches the end of the DNA better, so the J call may be wrong. This CDR3 region has 17 residues. Germline V CDR1 and CDR2: KGHSH, LQKENI. This CDR3 is CASSPQPPGQFTYEQYF. The CDR3 nucleotides read TGTGCCAGCTCACCACAACCCCCGGGACAGTTTACCTACGAGCAGTACTTC.

This clone turned up a few times. The chain recombines TRBV4-2 with TRBJ1-5, with 7 positions matching TRBD1. Germline V gene lookup returns CDR1 LGHNA and CDR2 YNFKEQ. The V segment lost 0 bases and the J segment 9 bases; nucleotides outside the gene matches: 20. The CDR3 has 19 amino acids. Here the CDR3 reads CASSQEGGPRQGLRMPQHF. CDR3 in DNA: TGTGCCAGCAGCCAAGAAGGGGGACCACGACAGGGCCTAAGGATGCCCCAGCATTTT.